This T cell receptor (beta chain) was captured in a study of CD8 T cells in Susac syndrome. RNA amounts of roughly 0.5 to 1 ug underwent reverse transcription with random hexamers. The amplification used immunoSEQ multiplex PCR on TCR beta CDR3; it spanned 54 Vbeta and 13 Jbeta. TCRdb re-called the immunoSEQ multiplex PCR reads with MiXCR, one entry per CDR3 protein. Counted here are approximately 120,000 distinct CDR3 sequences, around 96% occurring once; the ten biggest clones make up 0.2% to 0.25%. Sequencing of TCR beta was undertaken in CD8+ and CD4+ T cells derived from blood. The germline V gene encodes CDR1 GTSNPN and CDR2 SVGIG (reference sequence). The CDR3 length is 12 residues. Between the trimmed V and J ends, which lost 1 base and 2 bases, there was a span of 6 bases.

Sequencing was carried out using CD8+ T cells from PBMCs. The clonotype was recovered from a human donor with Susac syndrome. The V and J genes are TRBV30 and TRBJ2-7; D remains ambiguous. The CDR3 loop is CAWSGRAYEQYF. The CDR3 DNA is TGTGCCTGGAGTGGGCGAGCCTACGAGCAGTACTTC.